These 15 T cell receptor beta chains originate from one sample sequenced in a study of CD8 T cells in Susac syndrome. Random-hexamer reverse transcription was applied to about 0.5 to 1 ug RNA. TCRdb itself ran the immunoSEQ multiplex PCR reads through MiXCR, one entry per CDR3 protein. The data contain some 140,000 distinct CDR3 sequences, 85% to 95% of them singletons. The specimen was CD8+ T cells from PBMCs. The receptors come from a human donor with Susac syndrome.

The rearrangement joins TRBV25-1 to TRBJ1-2; D is unclear. CDR1 and CDR2 (germline): MGHDK, SYGVNS. This CDR3 is 12 amino acids long. V lost 4 bases, J lost 3 bases, and 6 bases lay in between. CDR3 nucleotides: TGTGCCAGCAGTGGGCCCGACTATGGCTACACCTTC. It translates to CASSGPDYGYTF.

The genes are TRBV24-1 and TRBJ2-1, with D uncertain. CDR3 length equals 14 residues. Germline V lookup: CDR1 KGHDR, CDR2 SFDVKD. V lost 0 bases and J lost 11, with 13 bases in between. CDR3 residues: CATSDLQSSAKQFF. CDR3 DNA: TGTGCCACCAGTGATTTGCAGTCGAGTGCTAAGCAGTTCTTC.

The chain recombines TRBV9 with TRBJ1-2, with 8 positions matching TRBD1. CDR1 is SGDLS and CDR2 is YYNGEE in the germline V gene. The junction had 7 bases not matched to a gene; V was cut back by 4 bases and J by 5 bases. The CDR3 is made up of 14 amino acids. CDR3 sequence: CASSTGTGNYGYTF. DNA of the CDR3: TGTGCCAGCAGCACAGGGACAGGCAATTATGGCTACACCTTC.

The chain has TRBV11-3 and TRBJ2-1, with 8 bases lining up with TRBD1. Germline assignment: CDR1 SGHNT and CDR2 YENEEA. The CDR3 loop spans 15 amino acids. V lost 5 bases and J lost 5; bases outside the gene matches: 8. CDR3 bases: TGTGCCAGCAGCCCCCGGGACAGGTCCAACAATGAGCAGTTCTTC. Protein product: CASSPRDRSNNEQFF.

The chain combines TRBV5-6 with TRBJ2-1, with 7 bases matching TRBD2. The CDR3 runs to 13 residues. Unmatched junction bases numbered 11, after V lost 6 bases and J lost 11 bases. Germline CDR1 SGHDT, CDR2 YYEEEE. The CDR3 reads CASTHGEGRKQFF. In DNA form, the CDR3 reads TGTGCCAGCACCCACGGGGAGGGCCGAAAGCAGTTCTTC.

The CDR3 nucleotides read TGTGCCAGCAGCTTTTATCAGGGGGGCCCCCAAGAGACCCAGTACTTC. It translates to CASSFYQGGPQETQYF. The chain has TRBV5-6 and TRBJ2-5, with D possibly matching TRBD1 (7 bases). Per germline, CDR1 SGHDT and CDR2 YYEEEE. V lost 2 bases and J 1 base, leaving 15 bases between the germline ends. CDR3 length equals 16 residues.

This clonotype was picked up one time. The chain recombines TRBV5-6 with TRBJ1-1, with D tentatively TRBD1 (6 bases). Trimming cost V 4 bases and J 1 base, with 8 bases left between them. CDR3 size: 13 residues. Germline V lookup: CDR1 SGHDT, CDR2 YYEEEE. The CDR3 DNA follows: TGTGCCAGCAGCACAGGGTGGAACACTGAAGCTTTCTTT. It translates to CASSTGWNTEAFF. The variable domain in full, completed from reference TRBV5-6 and TRBJ1-1, reads DAGVTQSPTHLIKTRGQQVTLRCSPKSGHDTVSWYQQALGQGPQFIFQYYEEEERQRGNFPDRFSGHQFPNYSSELNVNALLLGDSALYLCASSTGWNTEAFFGQGTRLTVV.

V usage is TRBV12-3 or TRBV12-4 and J usage is TRBJ2-7; 11 bases match TRBD2. J was trimmed by 0 bases and V by 5 bases; bases with no gene match: 6. The CDR3 runs 16 residues. The CDR3 protein is CASSAFSGRDSYEQYF. CDR3 bases: TGTGCCAGCAGTGCCTTTAGCGGGAGGGACTCCTACGAGCAGTACTTC.

V and J are TRBV29-1 and TRBJ1-2; D is unresolved. This CDR3 spans 13 amino acids. The ends were cut back, 6 bases at V and 1 base at J, with 12 bases in the middle. The germline CDR1 and CDR2 sequences are SQVTM and ANQGSEA. The CDR3 reads CSVPEQNNYGYTF. DNA of the CDR3: TGCAGCGTCCCAGAACAAAATAACTATGGCTACACCTTC.

V usage is TRBV7-6 and J usage is TRBJ2-1; D tentatively fits TRBD1 or TRBD2 (5 bases each). The germline V gene has CDR1 SGHVS and CDR2 FNYEAQ. The CDR3 length is 14 residues. Deletions cut 4 bases from V and 7 bases from J, with 14 bases between. Written as DNA, the CDR3 is TGTGCCAGCAGCTCCAATGGGGGATTGAATGAGCAGTTCTTC. It encodes CASSSNGGLNEQFF.

The chain carries TRBV25-1 and TRBJ1-5; 11 bases are shared with TRBD1. This CDR3 has 14 residues. The V gene end was trimmed by 3 bases and the J gene end by 5 bases; junction bases not matched to a gene: 0. From germline, CDR1 is MGHDK and CDR2 SYGVNS. CDR3 DNA sequence: TGTGCCAGCAGTGAGGGACAGGGGGATCAGCCCCAGCATTTT. As protein: CASSEGQGDQPQHF.

The chain is built from TRBV7-3 and TRBJ1-2, with unresolved D. Trimming removed 5 bases at V and 4 bases at J, with 11 bases between. The length of the CDR3 is 13 residues. In germline, CDR1 is SGHTA, CDR2 FQGTGA. DNA for the CDR3: TGTGCCAGCAGCCAAATGAATGGCTATGGCTACACCTTC. Protein product: CASSQMNGYGYTF.

This clonotype was seen just once. The rearrangement uses TRBV5-1 and TRBJ2-1; 8 bases are a match to TRBD2. Losses at the gene ends were 3 bases for V and 0 bases for J; bases not matched to a gene: 11. The CDR3 runs 18 residues. Germline CDR1 SGHRS, CDR2 YFSETQ. The CDR3 sequence: CASSSSVAGRLSYNEQFF. The CDR3 DNA is TGCGCCAGCAGCTCCTCTGTAGCGGGGCGACTCTCCTACAATGAGCAGTTCTTC.

This chain joins TRBV6-5 and TRBJ1-1, with unresolved D. Germline CDR1 is MNHEY and CDR2 is SVGAGI. V was shortened by 6 bases and J by 4 bases, with 12 bases between the two germline ends. This CDR3 is built from 13 residues. The CDR3 sequence: CASSTVSATEAFF. In nucleotides, the CDR3 is TGTGCCAGCAGCACTGTTAGTGCCACTGAAGCTTTCTTT.

This sequence joins TRBV5-1 and TRBJ2-3; TRBD2 matches 8 bases. Germline V gene lookup returns CDR1 SGHRS and CDR2 YFSETQ. CDR3 length: 16 amino acids. V gave up 2 bases and J gave up 5 bases; unmatched junction bases: 10. The CDR3 DNA sequence: TGCGCCAGCAGCTTTCAAGCTGGCCTAGCGGGAGATACGCAGTATTTT. Protein product: CASSFQAGLAGDTQYF.